These T cell receptor beta chains were read from a single sample in a study of Graves' ophthalmopathy and Graves' hyperthyroidism. TCRdb passed the multiplex PCR reads through MiXCR, listing each CDR3 protein once. The table has roughly 500,000 distinct CDR3 sequences, 13% to 15% seen once. Sequencing was done on a sample of blood. The receptors here all came from a young woman with Graves' ophthalmopathy. The CDR3 runs from the conserved cysteine through the conserved F or W. A D gene is named only where the DNA matches it firmly. Some rows have no size entry. The others give once, few or many, or a class for an expanded clone.

abundance	v_gene	len	d_gene	j_gene	CDR3aa	CDR3nt
many	TRBV5-1	13	.	TRBJ1-1	CASSWDGDTEAFF	TGCGCCAGCAGCTGGGACGGTGACACTGAAGCTTTCTTT
many	TRBV7-2	14	TRBD2	TRBJ2-7	CASFSGRAPNEQYF	TGTGCCAGCTTCAGCGGGAGGGCCCCCAACGAGCAGTACTTC
many	TRBV6-2/TRBV6-3	16	.	TRBJ1-1	CASSYSIGGPNTEAFF	TGTGCCAGCAGTTACTCGATTGGAGGCCCGAACACTGAAGCTTTCTTT
many	TRBV12-3/TRBV12-4	12	.	TRBJ1-2	CASSPDVIGYTF	TGTGCCAGCAGTCCCGACGTGATCGGCTACACCTTC
.	TRBV6-1	15	.	TRBJ2-2	CASSEVVKNTGELFF	TGTGCCAGCAGTGAAGTGGTGAAGAACACCGGGGAGCTGTTTTTT
many	TRBV20-1	14	.	TRBJ2-7	CSARPSSAGYEQYF	TGCAGTGCTAGACCGTCTTCAGCGGGCTACGAGCAGTACTTC
many	TRBV27	14	.	TRBJ1-2	CASSLVGTNYGYTF	TGTGCCAGCAGTTTGGTGGGAACTAACTATGGCTACACCTTC
many	TRBV6-4	15	.	TRBJ1-1	CASTRDGGENTEAFF	TGTGCCAGCACCCGGGACGGTGGGGAGAACACTGAAGCTTTCTTT
few	TRBV6-1	13	TRBD2	TRBJ2-5	CASTDGGKETQYF	TGTGCCAGCACCGACGGGGGGAAAGAGACCCAGTACTTC
.	TRBV12-3/TRBV12-4	15	.	TRBJ1-5	CASRLTGSGNQPQHF	TGTGCCAGCAGACTAACAGGGTCGGGCAATCAGCCCCAGCATTTT
many	TRBV12-3/TRBV12-4	15	.	TRBJ1-1	CASSFVYFGGTEAFF	TGTGCCAGCAGTTTCGTGTATTTTGGGGGGACAGAAGCTTTCTTT
few	TRBV4-1	14	.	TRBJ1-3	CASSHQYSGNTIYF	TGCGCCAGCAGCCACCAGTACTCTGGAAACACCATATATTTT
many	TRBV11-3	14	.	TRBJ1-1	CASSSSTVLSEAFF	TGTGCCAGCAGCAGTTCGACAGTCTTGTCTGAAGCTTTCTTT
.	TRBV27	17	.	TRBJ1-1	CASSLSFWGRLNTEAFF	TGTGCCAGCAGTTTATCGTTTTGGGGGCGCTTGAACACTGAAGCTTTCTTT
.	TRBV6-1	14	.	TRBJ2-7	CASGEADSSYEQYF	TGTGCCAGCGGTGAAGCGGACAGCTCCTACGAGCAGTACTTC
few	TRBV25-1	15	.	TRBJ1-6	CASSDRDTVHSPLHF	TGTGCCAGCAGTGACCGGGACACTGTACATTCACCCCTCCACTTT
.	TRBV28	15	.	TRBJ1-5	CASSFTGYRNQPHHF	TGTGCCAGCAGTTTTACGGGGTATCGGAATCAGCCCCATCATTTT
many	TRBV12-3/TRBV12-4	12	.	TRBJ1-1	CASSFGNTEAFF	TGTGCCAGCAGTTTTGGCAACACTGAAGCTTTCTTT
many	TRBV11-2	13	TRBD1	TRBJ1-1	CASSLGRGPEAFF	TGTGCCAGCAGCTTAGGCAGGGGGCCTGAAGCTTTCTTT
.	TRBV12-5	13	.	TRBJ2-7	CASGFNDRDRRYF	TGTGCTAGTGGTTTTAATGACCGGGACCGCCGTTACTTC
.	TRBV6-1	14	.	TRBJ1-5	CASSEVGGEAPQHF	TGTGCCAGCAGTGAAGTGGGGGGAGAAGCGCCCCAGCATTTT
.	TRBV5-1	16	TRBD2	TRBJ2-7	CASSLGSGDGSYEQYF	TGCGCCAGCAGCTTGGGTAGCGGGGACGGATCATACGAGCAGTACTTC
many	TRBV20-1	14	TRBD1	TRBJ2-7	CSASGTGGHYEQYF	TGCAGTGCTAGCGGGACAGGGGGCCACTACGAGCAGTACTTC
.	TRBV28	14	TRBD1	TRBJ1-1	CASSLTGLIAEAFF	TGTGCCAGCAGTTTGACAGGGCTGATCGCTGAAGCTTTCTTT
many	TRBV12-3/TRBV12-4	12	.	TRBJ1-5	CASSWSNQPQHF	TGTGCCAGCAGTTGGAGTAATCAGCCCCAGCATTTT
many	TRBV12-3/TRBV12-4	18	TRBD1	TRBJ1-5	CASSPPGQGASLGQPQHF	TGTGCCAGCAGCCCTCCGGGACAGGGGGCGAGTCTTGGTCAGCCCCAGCATTTT
.	TRBV20-1	17	.	TRBJ2-7	CSARGRNLSGTRYEQYF	TGCAGTGCTAGAGGTCGGAACTTGTCCGGGACGCGCTACGAGCAGTACTTC
many	TRBV12-3/TRBV12-4	14	.	TRBJ1-1	CASRPPPWNTEAFF	TGTGCCAGCAGGCCCCCCCCCTGGAACACTGAAGCTTTCTTT
.	TRBV5-1	12	.	TRBJ2-4	CASSLRGDIKYF	TGCGCCAGCAGCTTGCGAGGGGACATTAAGTACTTC
.	TRBV19	14	.	TRBJ2-7	CASSIGDESYEQYF	TGTGCCAGTAGTATAGGTGATGAATCCTACGAGCAGTACTTC
many	TRBV28	16	.	TRBJ2-2	CASSSLRAANTGELFF	TGTGCCAGCAGCTCCCTGAGAGCGGCGAACACCGGGGAGCTGTTTTTT
few	TRBV30	14	.	TRBJ2-7	CAWTWGDSSYEQYF	TGTGCCTGGACCTGGGGGGACAGCTCCTACGAGCAGTACTTC
many	TRBV29-1	10	.	TRBJ1-1	CSVGGGEAFF	TGCAGCGTTGGGGGGGGTGAAGCTTTCTTT
many	TRBV12-3/TRBV12-4	13	.	TRBJ1-2	CASSLGVIPGYTF	TGTGCCAGCAGTTTAGGAGTGATTCCGGGCTACACCTTC
.	TRBV18	16	TRBD2	TRBJ2-5	CASSPAASGGQETQYF	TGTGCCAGCTCACCAGCGGCTAGCGGGGGGCAAGAGACCCAGTACTTC
many	TRBV12-3/TRBV12-4	15	.	TRBJ2-7	CASSLRRGDAYEQYF	TGTGCCAGCAGTTTACGGAGAGGGGACGCCTACGAGCAGTACTTC
many	TRBV4-2	15	.	TRBJ2-7	CASSQEGDISYEQYF	TGTGCCAGCAGCCAAGAGGGAGACATTTCCTACGAGCAGTACTTC
many	TRBV28	13	.	TRBJ2-7	CASSPHGAYEQYF	TGTGCCAGCAGTCCTCACGGGGCCTACGAGCAGTACTTC
many	TRBV12-5	14	.	TRBJ2-7	CASGSLGSSYEQYF	TGTGCTAGTGGTTCCCTTGGGTCGAGCTACGAGCAGTACTTC
many	TRBV20-1	14	.	TRBJ1-1	CSARKKRPTGEAFF	TGCAGTGCTAGAAAAAAAAGACCGACGGGTGAAGCTTTCTTT
many	TRBV7-7	15	.	TRBJ2-2	CASSDKTGDTGELFF	TGTGCTAGCAGCGATAAGACCGGGGACACCGGGGAGCTGTTTTTT
many	TRBV29-1	13	TRBD1	TRBJ1-1	CSVETGVNTEAFF	TGCAGCGTTGAAACAGGGGTGAACACTGAAGCTTTCTTT
.	TRBV12-3/TRBV12-4	15	.	TRBJ2-7	CASSLSSQGNYEQYF	TGTGCCAGCAGTTTATCTTCACAGGGTAATTACGAGCAGTACTTC
many	TRBV12-3/TRBV12-4	15	TRBD1	TRBJ2-7	CASSSTDRALYEQYF	TGTGCCAGCAGTTCTACGGACAGGGCTCTCTACGAGCAGTACTTC
many	TRBV29-1	13	.	TRBJ2-7	CSVGGSEPYEQYF	TGCAGCGTCGGAGGTTCAGAACCTTACGAGCAGTACTTC
.	TRBV7-6	22	.	TRBJ2-2	CASSRRQLSLLSGLSNTGELFF	TGTGCCAGCAGCCGACGCCAGTTGAGCCTCCTGTCGGGCCTCTCGAACACCGGGGAGCTGTTTTTT
many	TRBV27	13	.	TRBJ1-1	CASSYAASTEAFF	TGTGCCAGCAGTTATGCAGCCAGCACTGAAGCTTTCTTT
many	TRBV28	12	.	TRBJ2-7	CASSPRDYEQYF	TGTGCCAGCAGTCCGAGGGACTACGAGCAGTACTTC
many	TRBV6-1	15	TRBD2	TRBJ2-2	CASSEEAGVGGELFF	TGTGCCAGCAGTGAGGAAGCGGGAGTTGGCGGGGAGCTGTTTTTT
many	TRBV6-5	16	.	TRBJ2-7	CASSPSWSASSYEQYF	TGTGCCAGCAGTCCGTCGTGGAGCGCTAGCTCCTACGAGCAGTACTTC
many	TRBV12-3/TRBV12-4	15	.	TRBJ2-5	CASTLAGREGETQYF	TGTGCCAGCACCCTGGCCGGCAGGGAAGGAGAGACCCAGTACTTC
many	TRBV7-9	13	.	TRBJ2-7	CASSFQATYEQYF	TGTGCCAGCAGCTTTCAGGCGACCTACGAGCAGTACTTC
many	TRBV7-9	12	.	TRBJ2-7	CASTDSRYEQYF	TGTGCCAGCACCGACTCGCGCTACGAGCAGTACTTC